This T cell receptor (beta chain) was sequenced in a study of CD4+ T cells in melanoma. CDR3 length: 19 residues. Data came from immunoSEQ multiplex PCR; TCRdb stores just in-frame clones and leaves some out. The sample carries some 13,000 clones, 60% to 75% recorded once. This clone has only one observation. The V gene is TRBV12-2, the J gene TRBJ1-5; the D call in the table, TRBD1, was not verified against the DNA. TRBV12-2 is noted as a pseudogene. Sequencing was carried out using cells from a culture (not recorded whether cultured in vitro). This TCR was sampled from a human donor with melanoma. CDR3 loop: CASRLKVAPRGRGAQPQHF. CDR3 DNA: TGTGCAAGTCGCTTAAAGGTGGCTCCCAGGGGGCGAGGGGCTCAGCCCCAGCATTTT.